Following are 14 T cell receptor beta chains from one sample sequenced in a study of blood T cells in healthy people across ages. A second PCR, run for about 7 to 11 cycles, used a sample-barcoded 5' primer plus a J-beta primer mix. In TCRdb, the 5' RACE reads were re-called with MiXCR into one record per CDR3 protein. The data hold about 680,000 distinct CDR3 sequences, with more than 40% observed a single time. The sample was blood. Receptors originate from a woman aged 55 to 70 in good health.

The chain uses TRBV29-1 and TRBJ1-5; weak D call: TRBD1 (6 bases). V was clipped by 0 bases and J by 8 bases, with 8 bases between them. Germline loops: CDR1 SQVTM, CDR2 ANQGSEA. There are 12 residues in the CDR3. Here the CDR3 DNA reads TGCAGCGTTGAAGATGAGGGGGAGCCCCAGCATTTT. Translation: CSVEDEGEPQHF. Using reference TRBV29-1 and TRBJ1-5 for the parts outside the CDR3, the full variable domain is SAVISQKPSRDICQRGTSLTIQCQVDSQVTMMFWYRQQPGQSLTLIATANQGSEATYESGFVIDKFPISRPNLTFSTLTVSNMSPEDSSIYLCSVEDEGEPQHFGDGTRLSIL.

About this clonotype itself: Since a much larger clone is just one base distant, this may be a read error. The rearrangement uses TRBV28 and TRBJ2-5; D unresolved. The better agreement between TRBJ2-1 and the DNA end casts doubt on the J call. Looked up from germline, CDR1 is MDHEN and CDR2 is SYDVKM. This CDR3 has 12 residues. In DNA form, the CDR3 reads TGTGCCAGCAGTTTGTTCCAAGAGACCCAGTTCTTC. It translates to CASSLFQETQFF.

A few counts support this clonotype. The chain has TRBV20-1 and TRBJ1-1; D unresolved. With 0 bases removed from V and 1 base from J, the gap between germline ends came to 6 bases. CDR1 and CDR2 (germline): DFQATT, SNEGSKA (reference sequence). This CDR3 has 13 amino acids. The CDR3 spells CSARDLPNTEAFF. The CDR3 DNA reads TGCAGTGCTAGAGATTTACCGAACACTGAAGCTTTCTTT.

This clonotype came up many times. V is TRBV7-2 and J is TRBJ2-7; D remains unclear. Germline-derived CDR1 and CDR2 are SGHTA and FQGNSA. CDR3 length: 14 amino acids. V was trimmed by 1 base and J by 3 bases, leaving 10 bases between them. The CDR3 spells CASSLGFSLYEQYF. The CDR3 DNA reads TGTGCCAGCAGCTTAGGATTCTCTCTCTACGAGCAGTACTTC.

This clonotype has a count of ten or more. The rearrangement joins TRBV4-3 to TRBJ2-1; TRBD2 aligns across 12 bases. Germline V CDR1 and CDR2: LGHNA, YSLEER. The CDR3 loop spans 19 amino acids. Losses at the gene ends were 5 bases for V and 0 bases for J; bases not matched to a gene: 11. The CDR3 DNA is TGCGCCAGCAGCGACGGGACTAGCGGGTGGGAAAGCTCCTACAATGAGCAGTTCTTC. Amino acid sequence: CASSDGTSGWESSYNEQFF.

The chain carries TRBV29-1 and TRBJ2-2; D gene uncertain. Trimming removed 3 bases from V and 1 base from J, with 6 bases in between. The germline CDR1 and CDR2 sequences are SQVTM and ANQGSEA. This CDR3 contains 13 residues. The CDR3, as DNA: TGCAGCGTTGATCGGCAGAACACCGGGGAGCTGTTTTTT. Translating it yields CSVDRQNTGELFF.

V gene TRBV7-2 combines with J gene TRBJ2-1; D is unresolved. CDR1 is SGHTA, CDR2 FQGNSA, per germline. This CDR3 contains 16 residues. The V and J ends lost 2 bases and 7 bases respectively, with 18 bases between them. As DNA, the CDR3 is TGTGCCAGCAGCTTACGGGTTTCAATAATTGGGAATGAGCAGTTCTTC. It yields the protein CASSLRVSIIGNEQFF. Full variable domain (rest looked up from reference TRBV7-2 and TRBJ2-1): GAGVSQSPSNKVTEKGKDVELRCDPISGHTALYWYRQSLGQGLEFLIYFQGNSAPDKSGLPSDRFSAERTGGSVSTLTIQRTQQEDSAVYLCASSLRVSIIGNEQFFGPGTRLTVL.

In the case of this clonotype: This may arise from a read error, as a much more abundant clone is one base away. The rearrangement joins TRBV9 to TRBJ2-4; 8 positions agree with TRBD1. The CDR3 extends over 14 amino acids. V shed 3 bases and J 15 bases; nucleotides not matched to a gene: 14. Germline lookup yields CDR1 SGDLS and CDR2 YYNGEE. Written as DNA, the CDR3 is TGTGCCAGCAGCGACGGGACAGGTTCCTACGAGCTGTACTTC. This sequence encodes CASSDGTGSYELYF.

J is TRBJ1-1 and V is TRBV10-3, with D perhaps TRBD1 (5 bases). CDR1 ENHRY and CDR2 SYGVKD come from the germline V gene. This CDR3 comprises 13 residues. Trimming pared 6 bases from V and 6 bases from J, leaving 14 bases between. Here the CDR3 reads CAISGTGTAEAFF. In DNA, the CDR3 is TGTGCCATCAGCGGGACCGGGACTGCTGAAGCTTTCTTT.

This clonotype was seen a few times. This chain joins TRBV7-9 and TRBJ2-1; 8 bases are shared with TRBD1. CDR3 length: 14 amino acids. Losses at the gene ends were 5 bases for V and 8 bases for J; bases not matched to a gene: 8. CDR1 and CDR2 from the germline V gene are SEHNR and FQNEAQ (reference sequence). The CDR3 is CASSIGQGIDEQFF. CDR3 in DNA: TGTGCCAGCAGCATCGGACAGGGAATCGATGAGCAGTTCTTC. The full variable domain, rest sourced from reference TRBV7-9 and TRBJ2-1, is DTGVSQNPRHKITKRGQNVTFRCDPISEHNRLYWYRQTLGQGPEFLTYFQNEAQLEKSRLLSDRFSAERPKGSFSTLEIQRTEQGDSAMYLCASSIGQGIDEQFFGPGTRLTVL.

This chain joins TRBV19 and TRBJ1-1; D possibly corresponds to TRBD1 (6 bases). Germline V gives CDR1 LNHDA, CDR2 SQIVND (reference sequence). This CDR3 region has 15 residues. V was clipped by 4 bases and J by 8 bases, with 20 bases between them. This CDR3 is CASSTSGTTHREAFF. DNA for the CDR3: TGTGCCAGTAGTACCTCAGGGACAACCCATAGGGAAGCTTTCTTT. Together with reference TRBV19 and TRBJ1-1, the CDR3 gives the full variable domain: DGGITQSPKYLFRKEGQNVTLSCEQNLNHDAMYWYRQDPGQGLRLIYYSQIVNDFQKGDIAEGYSVSREKKESFPLTVTSAQKNPTAFYLCASSTSGTTHREAFFGQGTRLTVV.

This clonotype is a singleton in its sample. The chain combines TRBV7-3 with TRBJ2-3, with D perhaps TRBD2 (6 bases). Germline V gives CDR1 SGHTA, CDR2 FQGTGA. The CDR3 length is 14 residues. V gave up 5 bases and J gave up 6 bases, with 15 bases separating them. CDR3 DNA: TGTGCCAGCAGCCTGGGGGACTTAACCGATACGCAGTATTTT. Translating it yields CASSLGDLTDTQYF.

There are many counts of this clonotype. An end of the junction does not agree with germline; a read error may underlie this. CDR3: CASSSTGAGANVLTF. For the CDR3, the DNA is TGTGCCAGCAGCTCTACAGGAGCTGGGGCCAACGTCCTGACTTTC. This chain joins TRBV5-1 and TRBJ2-6; perhaps TRBD1 as D (5 bases). CDR1 is SGHRS, CDR2 YFSETQ, per germline. The CDR3 sequence is 15 residues long.

The chain has TRBV12-5 and TRBJ2-1; D is possibly TRBD2 (7 bases). Germline CDR1 LGHNT, CDR2 FRNRAP. The CDR3 sequence is 14 residues long. Trimming left V 6 bases short and J 6 bases short, with 15 bases between. This CDR3 is CASGGPGGLNEQFF. CDR3 bases: TGTGCTAGTGGAGGGCCGGGGGGCCTCAATGAGCAGTTCTTC.